These T cell receptor beta chains were read from a single sample in a study of control samples from healthy donors and cancer patients. Using immunoSEQ multiplex PCR, the repertoire was profiled, and TCRdb retains in-frame clones only, with some absent. The sample records fewer than 200,000 clones, approximately 92% being singletons. Sequencing was done on a sample of blood. Receptors were obtained from a young man in good health. CDR3s leave out the opening cysteine and the closing phenylalanine or tryptophan. A D gene is named only where the DNA matches it firmly.

>TRBV6-2/TRBV6-3|TRBD2
ASSMGLAGGPGNEQF
>TRBV28|-
ASSLWSREREQF
>TRBV5-8|TRBD1
ASRKLYTGTGSIRTDTQY
>TRBV18|TRBD2
ASSRAGLAMNEQF
>TRBV6-4|TRBD2
ASSDSTSGGGLDTQY
>TRBV11-2|-
ASSLDRGTDTQY
>TRBV28|-
ASRLQGHYGYT
>TRBV6-5|-
ASSYSMQRRETQY
>TRBV12-3/TRBV12-4|TRBD1
ASSITGTAEQY
>TRBV19|TRBD1
ATGQGQATNEKLF
>TRBV6-5|TRBD1
ASTTGTGISEKLF
>TRBV10-3|-
AISESMRAEQY
>TRBV27|TRBD2
ASSLSIAGGSNEQF
>TRBV28|-
ATSQTNTEAF
>TRBV25-1|-
ASTRGTEAF
>TRBV7-9|-
ASSPSARVTLVQF
>TRBV5-4|TRBD1
ASSPGTVNTGELF
>TRBV5-5|-
ASSLAGATNEKLF
>TRBV9|-
ASSVGSNGNTIY
>TRBV9|TRBD1
ASSAQGGEPQH
>TRBV19|TRBD1
ASSIGTGIRYEQY
>TRBV6-5|-
ASTWNTEAF
>TRBV7-2|-
ASSLDSDTQY
>TRBV19|-
ASSILSGTDTQY
>TRBV9|-
ASSVAGEITYGYT
>TRBV2|-
ASSSRGQNNSPLH